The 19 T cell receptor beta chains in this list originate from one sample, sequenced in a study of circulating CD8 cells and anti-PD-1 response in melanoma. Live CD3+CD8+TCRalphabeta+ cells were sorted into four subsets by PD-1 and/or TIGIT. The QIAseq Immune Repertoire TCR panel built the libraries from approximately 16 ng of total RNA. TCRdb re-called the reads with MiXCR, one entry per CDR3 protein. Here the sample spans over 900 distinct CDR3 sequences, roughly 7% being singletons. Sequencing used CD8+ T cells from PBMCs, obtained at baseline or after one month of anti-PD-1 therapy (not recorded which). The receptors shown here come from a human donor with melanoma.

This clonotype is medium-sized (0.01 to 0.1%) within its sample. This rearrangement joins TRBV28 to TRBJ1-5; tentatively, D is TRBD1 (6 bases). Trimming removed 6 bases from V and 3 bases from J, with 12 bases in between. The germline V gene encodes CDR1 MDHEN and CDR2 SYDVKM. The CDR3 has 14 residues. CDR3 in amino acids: CASSRPGDNQPQHF. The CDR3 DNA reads TGTGCCAGCAGCCGGCCAGGGGACAATCAGCCCCAGCATTTT.

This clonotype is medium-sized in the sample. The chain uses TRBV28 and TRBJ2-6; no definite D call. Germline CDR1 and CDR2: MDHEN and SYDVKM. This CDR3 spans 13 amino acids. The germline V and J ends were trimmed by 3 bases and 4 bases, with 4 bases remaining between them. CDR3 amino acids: CASSFAGANVLTF. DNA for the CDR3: TGTGCCAGCAGTTTTGCCGGGGCCAACGTCCTGACTTTC. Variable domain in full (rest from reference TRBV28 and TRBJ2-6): DVKVTQSSRYLVKRTGEKVFLECVQDMDHENMFWYRQDPGLGLRLIYFSYDVKMKEKGDIPEGYSVSREKKERFSLILESASTNQTSMYLCASSFAGANVLTFGAGSRLTVL.

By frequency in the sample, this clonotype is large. CDR3 sequence: CASSLERGYYEQYF. CDR3 DNA sequence: TGTGCCAGCAGCTTAGAACGGGGATACTACGAGCAGTACTTC. This chain uses TRBV7-2 with TRBJ2-7; D is perhaps TRBD2 (5 bases). The CDR3 is 14 residues long. The V end was cut by 1 base, the J end by 3 bases, with 10 bases between. Germline lookup yields CDR1 SGHTA and CDR2 FQGNSA. The complete variable domain, with remaining parts taken from reference TRBV7-2 and TRBJ2-7, reads GAGVSQSPSNKVTEKGKDVELRCDPISGHTALYWYRQSLGQGLEFLIYFQGNSAPDKSGLPSDRFSAERTGGSVSTLTIQRTQQEDSAVYLCASSLERGYYEQYFGPGTRLTVT.

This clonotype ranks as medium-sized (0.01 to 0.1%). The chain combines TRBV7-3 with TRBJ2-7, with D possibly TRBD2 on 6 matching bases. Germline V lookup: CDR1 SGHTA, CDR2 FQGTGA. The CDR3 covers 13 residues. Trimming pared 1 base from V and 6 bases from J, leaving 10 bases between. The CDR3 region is CASSLNQEGEQYF. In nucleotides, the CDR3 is TGTGCCAGCAGCTTAAATCAGGAGGGCGAGCAGTACTTC.

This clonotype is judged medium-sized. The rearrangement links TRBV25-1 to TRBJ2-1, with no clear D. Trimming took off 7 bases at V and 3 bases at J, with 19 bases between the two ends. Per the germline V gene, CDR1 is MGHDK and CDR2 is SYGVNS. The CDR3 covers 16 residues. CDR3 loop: CASTPRSSSFYNEQFF. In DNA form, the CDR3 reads TGTGCCAGCACCCCTAGGAGTTCCAGTTTCTACAATGAGCAGTTCTTC.

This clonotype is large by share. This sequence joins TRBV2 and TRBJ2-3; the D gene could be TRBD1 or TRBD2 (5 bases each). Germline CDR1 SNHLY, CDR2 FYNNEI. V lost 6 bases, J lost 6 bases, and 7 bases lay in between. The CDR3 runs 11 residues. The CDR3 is CASRGEDTQYF. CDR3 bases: TGTGCCAGCAGGGGGGAGGATACGCAGTATTTT.

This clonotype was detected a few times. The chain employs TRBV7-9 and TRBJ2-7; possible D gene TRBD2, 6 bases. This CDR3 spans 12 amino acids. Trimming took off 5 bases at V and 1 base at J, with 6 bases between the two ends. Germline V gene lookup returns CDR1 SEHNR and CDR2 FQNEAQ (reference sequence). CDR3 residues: CASSRGSYEQYF. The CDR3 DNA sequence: TGTGCCAGCAGCCGGGGGTCCTACGAGCAGTACTTC.

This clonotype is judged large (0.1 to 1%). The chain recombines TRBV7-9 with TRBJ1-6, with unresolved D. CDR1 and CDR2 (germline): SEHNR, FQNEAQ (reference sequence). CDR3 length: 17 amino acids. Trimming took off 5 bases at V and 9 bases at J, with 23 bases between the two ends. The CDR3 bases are TGTGCCAGCAGCACCCATGATCGGACGGGAGTGGGTTCACCCCTCCACTTT. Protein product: CASSTHDRTGVGSPLHF.

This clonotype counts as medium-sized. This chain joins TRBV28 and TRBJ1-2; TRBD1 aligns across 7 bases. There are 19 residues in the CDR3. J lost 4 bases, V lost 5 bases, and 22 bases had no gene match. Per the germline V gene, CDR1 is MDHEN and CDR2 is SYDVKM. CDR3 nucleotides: TGTGCCAGCAGTCATACCGTCCGACAGGGACATCTAGGAGGCTATGGCTACACCTTC. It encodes CASSHTVRQGHLGGYGYTF.

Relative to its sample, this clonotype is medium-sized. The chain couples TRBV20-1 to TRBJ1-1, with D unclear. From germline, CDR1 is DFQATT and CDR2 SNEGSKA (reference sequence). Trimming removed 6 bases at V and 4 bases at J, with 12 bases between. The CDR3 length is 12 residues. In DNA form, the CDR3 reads TGCAGTGCCTCCGGCCGGGCCACTGAAGCTTTCTTT. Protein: CSASGRATEAFF.

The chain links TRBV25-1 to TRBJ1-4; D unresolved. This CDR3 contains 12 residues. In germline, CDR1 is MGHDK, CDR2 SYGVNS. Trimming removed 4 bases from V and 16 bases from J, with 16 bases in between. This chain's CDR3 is CASSAPFGGPFF. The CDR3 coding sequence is TGTGCCAGCAGTGCCCCTTTCGGAGGGCCGTTTTTT.

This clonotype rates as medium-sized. DNA for the CDR3: TGTGCCAGCAGCTTGGTCGGGGTAAGCGGGTACGAGCAGTACTTC. Amino acids: CASSLVGVSGYEQYF. The chain couples TRBV7-3 to TRBJ2-7; maybe TRBD2 (6 bases). The CDR3 extends over 15 amino acids. V lost 3 bases and J lost 4, with 16 bases in between. The germline gives CDR1 SGHTA, CDR2 FQGTGA.

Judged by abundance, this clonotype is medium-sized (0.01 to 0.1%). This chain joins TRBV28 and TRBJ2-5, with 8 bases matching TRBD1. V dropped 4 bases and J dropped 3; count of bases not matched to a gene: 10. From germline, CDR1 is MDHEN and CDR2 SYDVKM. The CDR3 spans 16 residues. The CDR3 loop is CASSSLRGQGKETQYF. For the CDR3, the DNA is TGTGCCAGCAGTTCATTACGTGGACAGGGTAAAGAGACCCAGTACTTC. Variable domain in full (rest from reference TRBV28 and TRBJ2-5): DVKVTQSSRYLVKRTGEKVFLECVQDMDHENMFWYRQDPGLGLRLIYFSYDVKMKEKGDIPEGYSVSREKKERFSLILESASTNQTSMYLCASSSLRGQGKETQYFGPGTRLLVL.

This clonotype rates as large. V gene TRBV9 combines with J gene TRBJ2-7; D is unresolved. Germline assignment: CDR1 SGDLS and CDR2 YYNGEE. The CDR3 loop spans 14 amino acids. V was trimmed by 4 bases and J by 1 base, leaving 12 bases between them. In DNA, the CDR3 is TGTGCCAGCAGCTCCCGGGCCGATTCCTACGAGCAGTACTTC. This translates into CASSSRADSYEQYF. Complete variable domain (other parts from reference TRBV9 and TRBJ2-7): DSGVTQTPKHLITATGQRVTLRCSPRSGDLSVYWYQQSLDQGLQFLIQYYNGEERAKGNILERFSAQQFPDLHSELNLSSLELGDSALYFCASSSRADSYEQYFGPGTRLTVT.

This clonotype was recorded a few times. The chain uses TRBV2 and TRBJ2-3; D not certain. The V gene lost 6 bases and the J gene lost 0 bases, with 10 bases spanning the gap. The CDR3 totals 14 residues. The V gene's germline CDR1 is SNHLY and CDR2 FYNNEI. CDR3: CASSAPGSTDTQYF. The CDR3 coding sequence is TGTGCCAGCAGCGCACCAGGCAGCACAGATACGCAGTATTTT.

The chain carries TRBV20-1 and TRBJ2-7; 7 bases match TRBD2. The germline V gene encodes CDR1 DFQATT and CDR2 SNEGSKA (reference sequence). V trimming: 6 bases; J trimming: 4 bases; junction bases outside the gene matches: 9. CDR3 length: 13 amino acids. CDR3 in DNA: TGCAGTGCGGGTTCTGTGGGGGGGTACGAGCAGTACTTC. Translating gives CSAGSVGGYEQYF.

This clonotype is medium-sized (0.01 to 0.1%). This CDR3 reads CASSQGGGTEAFF. The CDR3 DNA sequence: TGTGCCAGCAGTCAGGGTGGGGGCACTGAAGCTTTCTTT. This chain connects TRBV25-1 to TRBJ1-1; D possibly corresponds to TRBD1 (5 bases). The germline V gene encodes CDR1 MGHDK and CDR2 SYGVNS. V lost 5 bases and J lost 4, with 11 bases in between. CDR3 size: 13 residues.

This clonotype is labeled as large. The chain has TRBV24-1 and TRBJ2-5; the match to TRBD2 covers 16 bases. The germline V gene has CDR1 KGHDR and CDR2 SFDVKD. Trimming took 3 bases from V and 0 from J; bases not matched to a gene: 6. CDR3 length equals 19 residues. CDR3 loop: CATSDATGTSGRDQETQYF. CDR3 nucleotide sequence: TGTGCCACCAGTGATGCTACCGGGACTAGCGGGAGGGACCAAGAGACCCAGTACTTC.

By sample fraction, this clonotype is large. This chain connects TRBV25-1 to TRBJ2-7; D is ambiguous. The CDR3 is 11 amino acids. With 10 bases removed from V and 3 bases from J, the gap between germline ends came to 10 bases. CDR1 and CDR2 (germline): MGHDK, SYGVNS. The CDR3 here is CAKSNFYEQYF. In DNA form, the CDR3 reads TGTGCCAAAAGCAATTTCTACGAGCAGTACTTC.